This record concerns one T cell receptor beta chain sequence. Trimming took 5 bases from V and 6 from J, leaving 16 bases between them. Germline V CDR1 and CDR2: SEHNR, FQNEAQ (reference sequence). The CDR3 is 14 amino acids. TCRdb keeps only in-frame clones here, not all; method: immunoSEQ multiplex PCR. Found here are 98,000 or so clones, 89% of them singletons; the top ten hold roughly 5.1%. The sample originates from a study of blood T cell repertoires in COVID-19. Sequences were obtained from peripheral blood. The sequence was collected from a man aged 55 to 70 with COVID-19, enrolled during active disease. The V gene is TRBV7-9, the J gene TRBJ1-2; D gene unclear. The CDR3 DNA is TGTGCCAGCAGCCGCGACACGCAAAGGAATGGCTACACCTTC. The encoded protein is CASSRDTQRNGYTF.